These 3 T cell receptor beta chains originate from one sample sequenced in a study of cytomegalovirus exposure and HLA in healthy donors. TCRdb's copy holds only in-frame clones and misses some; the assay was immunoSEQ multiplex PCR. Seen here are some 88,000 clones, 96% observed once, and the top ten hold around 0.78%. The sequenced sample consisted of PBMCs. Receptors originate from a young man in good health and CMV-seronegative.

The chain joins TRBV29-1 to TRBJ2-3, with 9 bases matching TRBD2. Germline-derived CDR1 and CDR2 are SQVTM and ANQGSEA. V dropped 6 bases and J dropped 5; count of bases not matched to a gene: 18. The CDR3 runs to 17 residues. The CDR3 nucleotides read TGCAGCGTCGAGGGGAAGGAGGGACTAGCTGTGTTAGATACGCAGTATTTT. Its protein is CSVEGKEGLAVLDTQYF.

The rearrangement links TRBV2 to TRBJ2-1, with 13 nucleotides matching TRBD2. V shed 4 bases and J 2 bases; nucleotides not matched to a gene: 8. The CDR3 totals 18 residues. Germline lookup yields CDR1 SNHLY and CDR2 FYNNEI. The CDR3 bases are TGTGCCAGCAGTGCTCTGGGACTAGCGGGAATCCCCTACAATGAGCAGTTCTTC. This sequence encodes CASSALGLAGIPYNEQFF.

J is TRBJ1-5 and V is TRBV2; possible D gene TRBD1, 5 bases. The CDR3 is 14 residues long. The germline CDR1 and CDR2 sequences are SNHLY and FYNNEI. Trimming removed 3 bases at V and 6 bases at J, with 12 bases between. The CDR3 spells CASSEGAGFQPQHF. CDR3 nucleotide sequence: TGTGCCAGCAGTGAGGGCGCAGGGTTTCAGCCCCAGCATTTT.